Presented here are 7 T cell receptor beta chains from one specimen sequenced in a study of T cell changes during pregnancy in multiple sclerosis. Clones were sequenced by immunoSEQ multiplex PCR, and TCRdb holds only the in-frame ones, with some missing. The sample lists under 150,000 clones, 96% occurring once. The sequencing used peripheral blood, collected after pregnancy. These TCRs come from a female donor with multiple sclerosis, enrolled in a pregnancy study.

The rearrangement links TRBV5-1 to TRBJ2-5; no firm D call. This CDR3 spans 14 amino acids. Germline V gene lookup returns CDR1 SGHRS and CDR2 YFSETQ. V was pared by 4 bases and J by 4 bases, with 14 bases between. DNA of the CDR3: TGCGCCAGCAGCCAGGTCGTCGTGCCAGAGACCCAGTACTTC. This translates into CASSQVVVPETQYF.

The chain uses TRBV5-6 and TRBJ1-4; tentative D call: TRBD1 (5 bases). The CDR3 runs 15 residues. CDR1 is SGHDT, CDR2 YYEEEE, per germline. The V end lost 1 base, the J end lost 3 bases, and 10 bases lay between the germline ends. The CDR3 here is CASSLWDLANEKLFF. CDR3 bases: TGTGCCAGCAGCTTGTGGGACTTAGCTAATGAAAAACTGTTTTTT.

The chain employs TRBV19 and TRBJ2-3, with 7 positions matching TRBD1. CDR1 is LNHDA, CDR2 SQIVND, per germline (reference sequence). CDR3 length: 13 amino acids. The V gene end was trimmed by 5 bases and the J gene end by 8 bases; junction bases not matched to a gene: 7. The CDR3 region is CASSPSTGVTQYF. CDR3 coding DNA: TGTGCCAGTAGTCCGAGTACAGGGGTTACGCAGTATTTT.

The rearrangement joins TRBV5-1 to TRBJ1-2, with D possibly matching TRBD1 (5 bases). Per the germline V gene, CDR1 is SGHRS and CDR2 is YFSETQ. V shed 0 bases and J shed 4 bases, with 13 bases lying between them. The CDR3 is 15 amino acids. CDR3: CASSLERGLSYGYTF. CDR3 sequence (DNA): TGCGCCAGCAGCTTGGAGCGGGGACTCAGCTATGGCTACACCTTC.

The chain has TRBV9 and TRBJ1-4; D remains unclear. The CDR3 contains 15 residues. V was pared by 0 bases and J by 0 bases, with 6 bases between. In germline, CDR1 is SGDLS, CDR2 YYNGEE. This CDR3 reads CASSVGPSTNEKLFF. The CDR3 coding sequence is TGTGCCAGCAGCGTAGGTCCTTCAACTAATGAAAAACTGTTTTTT.

This chain joins TRBV27 and TRBJ2-1; 8 nucleotides agree with TRBD2. V dropped 0 bases and J dropped 1; count of bases not matched to a gene: 14. The CDR3 is 20 amino acids. Germline assignment: CDR1 MNHEY and CDR2 SMNVEV (reference sequence). The DNA of the CDR3 is TGTGCCAGCAGTTTATCGTGGAGCGGGAGTGCGGGCGGTTCCTACAATGAGCAGTTCTTC. Translating gives CASSLSWSGSAGGSYNEQFF.

Only a few counts were recorded for this clone. DNA for the CDR3: TGTGCCAGCAGCTTAGGGGCCGGGGGGCTTCCTCAGCCCCAGCATTTT. Amino acid sequence: CASSLGAGGLPQPQHF. This sequence joins TRBV7-9 and TRBJ1-5, with D possibly being TRBD1 (6 bases). This CDR3 has 16 amino acids. Germline V gives CDR1 SEHNR, CDR2 FQNEAQ (reference sequence). The germline V and J ends were trimmed by 1 base and 6 bases, with 16 bases remaining between them.